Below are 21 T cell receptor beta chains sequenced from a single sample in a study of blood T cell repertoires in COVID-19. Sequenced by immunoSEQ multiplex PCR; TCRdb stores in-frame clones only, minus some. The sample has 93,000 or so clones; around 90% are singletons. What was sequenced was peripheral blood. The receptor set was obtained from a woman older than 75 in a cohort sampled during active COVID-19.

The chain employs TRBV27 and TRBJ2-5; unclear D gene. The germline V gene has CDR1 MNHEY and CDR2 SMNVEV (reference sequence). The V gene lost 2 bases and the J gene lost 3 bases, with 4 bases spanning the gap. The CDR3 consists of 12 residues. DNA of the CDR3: TGTGCCAGCAGTTTAGACAAAGAGACCCAGTACTTC. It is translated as CASSLDKETQYF.

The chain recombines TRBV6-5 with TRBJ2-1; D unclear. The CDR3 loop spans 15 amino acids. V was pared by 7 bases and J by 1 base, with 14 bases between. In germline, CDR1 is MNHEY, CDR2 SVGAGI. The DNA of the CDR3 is TGTGCCAGCACTGGCGGAGTAGGTTCCTACAATGAGCAGTTCTTC. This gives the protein CASTGGVGSYNEQFF.

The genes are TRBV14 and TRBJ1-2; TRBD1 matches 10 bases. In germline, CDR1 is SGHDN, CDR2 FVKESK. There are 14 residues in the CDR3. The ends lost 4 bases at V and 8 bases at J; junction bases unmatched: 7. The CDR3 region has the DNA TGTGCCAGCAGCCGACAGGGGGCGAGAGGCGGCTACACCTTC. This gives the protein CASSRQGARGGYTF.

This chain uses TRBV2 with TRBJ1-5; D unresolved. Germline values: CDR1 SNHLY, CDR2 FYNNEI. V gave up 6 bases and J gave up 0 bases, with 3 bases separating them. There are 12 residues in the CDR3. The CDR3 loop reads CASRYSNQPQHF. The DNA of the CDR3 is TGTGCCAGCAGGTATAGCAATCAGCCCCAGCATTTT.

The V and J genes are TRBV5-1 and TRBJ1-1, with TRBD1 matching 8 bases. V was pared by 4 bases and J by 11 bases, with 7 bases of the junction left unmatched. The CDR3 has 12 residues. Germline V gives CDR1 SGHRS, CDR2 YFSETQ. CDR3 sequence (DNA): TGCGCCAGCAGCCTCGGACAGGGTGGGGCTTTCTTT. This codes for CASSLGQGGAFF.

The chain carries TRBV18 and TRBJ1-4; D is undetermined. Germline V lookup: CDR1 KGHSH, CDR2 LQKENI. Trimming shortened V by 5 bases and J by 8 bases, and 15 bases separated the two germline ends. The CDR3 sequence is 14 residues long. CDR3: CASSSGLEGEKLFF. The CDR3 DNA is TGTGCCAGCTCATCTGGACTGGAGGGAGAAAAACTGTTTTTT.

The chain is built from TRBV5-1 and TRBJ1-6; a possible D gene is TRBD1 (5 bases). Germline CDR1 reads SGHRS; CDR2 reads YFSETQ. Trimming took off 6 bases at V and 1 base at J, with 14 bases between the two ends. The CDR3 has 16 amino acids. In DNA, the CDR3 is TGCGCCAGCAAACAGGATGGGATGTCCTATAATTCACCCCTCCACTTT. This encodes CASKQDGMSYNSPLHF.

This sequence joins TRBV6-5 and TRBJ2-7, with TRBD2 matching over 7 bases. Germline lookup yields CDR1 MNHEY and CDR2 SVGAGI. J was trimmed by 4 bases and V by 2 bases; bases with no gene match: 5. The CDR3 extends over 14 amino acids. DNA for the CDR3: TGTGCCAGCAGTTACGGCGGGAGCGAGTACGAGCAGTACTTC. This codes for CASSYGGSEYEQYF.

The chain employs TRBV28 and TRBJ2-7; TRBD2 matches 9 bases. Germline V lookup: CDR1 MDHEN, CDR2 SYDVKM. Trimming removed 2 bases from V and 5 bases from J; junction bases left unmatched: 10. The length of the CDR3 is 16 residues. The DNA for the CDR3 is TGTGCCAGCAGTTTAGGGCTCCCGGGACTAGCCCACGAGCAGTACTTC. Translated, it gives CASSLGLPGLAHEQYF. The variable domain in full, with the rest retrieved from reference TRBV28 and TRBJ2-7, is DVKVTQSSRYLVKRTGEKVFLECVQDMDHENMFWYRQDPGLGLRLIYFSYDVKMKEKGDIPEGYSVSREKKERFSLILESASTNQTSMYLCASSLGLPGLAHEQYFGPGTRLTVT.

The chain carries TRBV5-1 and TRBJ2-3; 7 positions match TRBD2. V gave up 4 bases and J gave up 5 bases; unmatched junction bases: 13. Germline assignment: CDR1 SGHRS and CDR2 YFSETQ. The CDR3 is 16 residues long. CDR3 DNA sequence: TGCGCCAGCAGCGCGACCCCTAGCGGCCTCGGAGATACGCAGTATTTT. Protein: CASSATPSGLGDTQYF.

The CDR3 DNA reads TGTGCCAGCAGCTCTACAGGGTTTTCTGGCAATCAGCCCCAGCATTTT. This translates into CASSSTGFSGNQPQHF. V and J are TRBV11-2 and TRBJ1-5; D is possibly TRBD1 (6 bases). V was pared by 4 bases and J by 2 bases, with 15 bases between. The CDR3 length is 16 residues. Germline CDR1 is SGHAT and CDR2 is FQNNGV.

The CDR3: CASSERHPNTEAFF. In DNA form, the CDR3 reads TGCGCCAGCAGTGAACGACACCCGAACACTGAAGCTTTCTTT. This chain connects TRBV10-1 to TRBJ1-1; D unresolved. Germline V gene data show CDR1 as WNHNN and CDR2 as SYGVQD (reference sequence). The V end was cut by 3 bases, the J end by 1 base, with 9 bases between. The CDR3 runs 14 residues.

CDR3 DNA sequence: TGCGCCAGCAGCTTGGTTGGCCCCTCTTCTGGAAACACCATATATTTT. Its protein is CASSLVGPSSGNTIYF. V usage is TRBV5-1 and J usage is TRBJ1-3; D uncertain. With 0 bases removed from V and 1 base from J, the gap between germline ends came to 11 bases. Germline CDR1 SGHRS, CDR2 YFSETQ. The CDR3 extends over 16 amino acids.

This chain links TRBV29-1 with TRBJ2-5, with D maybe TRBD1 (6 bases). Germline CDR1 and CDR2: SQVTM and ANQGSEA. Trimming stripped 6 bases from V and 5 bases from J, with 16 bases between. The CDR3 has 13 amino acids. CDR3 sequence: CSVRGSLMETQYF. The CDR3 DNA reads TGCAGCGTCAGGGGTTCTTTAATGGAGACCCAGTACTTC.

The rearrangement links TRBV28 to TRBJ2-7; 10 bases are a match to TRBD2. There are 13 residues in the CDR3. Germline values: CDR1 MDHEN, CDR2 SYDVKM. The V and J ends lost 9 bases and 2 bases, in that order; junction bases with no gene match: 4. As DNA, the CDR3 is TGTGCCAGTACTAGCGGGGCCGCCTACGAGCAGTACTTC. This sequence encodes CASTSGAAYEQYF.

CDR3 sequence reads: CASSSQGKNEQYF. DNA for the CDR3: TGCGCCAGCAGTTCACAGGGGAAGAACGAGCAGTACTTC. This chain uses TRBV10-1 with TRBJ2-7; TRBD1 matches at 7 bases. The CDR3 runs to 13 residues. J gave up 5 bases and V 5 bases, and 6 bases lay outside the gene matches. Germline V lookup: CDR1 WNHNN, CDR2 SYGVQD (reference sequence).

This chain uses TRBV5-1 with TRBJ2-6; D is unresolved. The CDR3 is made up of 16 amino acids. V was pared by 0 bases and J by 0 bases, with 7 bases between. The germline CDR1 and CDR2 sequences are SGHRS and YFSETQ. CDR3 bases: TGCGCCAGCAGCTTGGCCTCGAGCTCTGGGGCCAACGTCCTGACTTTC. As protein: CASSLASSSGANVLTF.

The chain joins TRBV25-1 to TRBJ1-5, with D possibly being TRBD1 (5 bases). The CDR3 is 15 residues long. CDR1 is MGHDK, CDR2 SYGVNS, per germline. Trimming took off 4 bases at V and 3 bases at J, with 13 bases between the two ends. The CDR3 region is CASSAEGPNNQPQHF. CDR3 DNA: TGTGCCAGCAGTGCGGAGGGGCCAAACAATCAGCCCCAGCATTTT.

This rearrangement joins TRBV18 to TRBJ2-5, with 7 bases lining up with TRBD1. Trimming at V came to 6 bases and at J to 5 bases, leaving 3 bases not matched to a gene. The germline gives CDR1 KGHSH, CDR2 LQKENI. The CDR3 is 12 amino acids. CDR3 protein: CASSGQRETQYF. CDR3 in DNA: TGTGCCAGCTCGGGACAGAGGGAGACCCAGTACTTC. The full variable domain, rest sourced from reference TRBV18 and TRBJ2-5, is NAGVMQNPRHLVRRRGQEARLRCSPMKGHSHVYWYRQLPEEGLKFMVYLQKENIIDESGMPKERFSAEFPKEGPSILRIQQVVRGDSAAYFCASSGQRETQYFGPGTRLLVL.

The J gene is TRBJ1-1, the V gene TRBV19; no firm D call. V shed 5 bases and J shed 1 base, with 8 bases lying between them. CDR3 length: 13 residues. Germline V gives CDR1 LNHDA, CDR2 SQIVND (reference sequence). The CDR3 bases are TGTGCCAGTAGTCCGAAGCGGAACACTGAAGCTTTCTTT. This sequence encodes CASSPKRNTEAFF.

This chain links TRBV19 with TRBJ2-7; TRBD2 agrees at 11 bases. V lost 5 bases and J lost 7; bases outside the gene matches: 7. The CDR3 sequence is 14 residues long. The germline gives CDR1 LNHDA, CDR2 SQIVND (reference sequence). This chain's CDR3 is CASSLTSGIPEQYF. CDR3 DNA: TGTGCCAGTAGTTTGACTAGCGGGATCCCGGAGCAGTACTTC.